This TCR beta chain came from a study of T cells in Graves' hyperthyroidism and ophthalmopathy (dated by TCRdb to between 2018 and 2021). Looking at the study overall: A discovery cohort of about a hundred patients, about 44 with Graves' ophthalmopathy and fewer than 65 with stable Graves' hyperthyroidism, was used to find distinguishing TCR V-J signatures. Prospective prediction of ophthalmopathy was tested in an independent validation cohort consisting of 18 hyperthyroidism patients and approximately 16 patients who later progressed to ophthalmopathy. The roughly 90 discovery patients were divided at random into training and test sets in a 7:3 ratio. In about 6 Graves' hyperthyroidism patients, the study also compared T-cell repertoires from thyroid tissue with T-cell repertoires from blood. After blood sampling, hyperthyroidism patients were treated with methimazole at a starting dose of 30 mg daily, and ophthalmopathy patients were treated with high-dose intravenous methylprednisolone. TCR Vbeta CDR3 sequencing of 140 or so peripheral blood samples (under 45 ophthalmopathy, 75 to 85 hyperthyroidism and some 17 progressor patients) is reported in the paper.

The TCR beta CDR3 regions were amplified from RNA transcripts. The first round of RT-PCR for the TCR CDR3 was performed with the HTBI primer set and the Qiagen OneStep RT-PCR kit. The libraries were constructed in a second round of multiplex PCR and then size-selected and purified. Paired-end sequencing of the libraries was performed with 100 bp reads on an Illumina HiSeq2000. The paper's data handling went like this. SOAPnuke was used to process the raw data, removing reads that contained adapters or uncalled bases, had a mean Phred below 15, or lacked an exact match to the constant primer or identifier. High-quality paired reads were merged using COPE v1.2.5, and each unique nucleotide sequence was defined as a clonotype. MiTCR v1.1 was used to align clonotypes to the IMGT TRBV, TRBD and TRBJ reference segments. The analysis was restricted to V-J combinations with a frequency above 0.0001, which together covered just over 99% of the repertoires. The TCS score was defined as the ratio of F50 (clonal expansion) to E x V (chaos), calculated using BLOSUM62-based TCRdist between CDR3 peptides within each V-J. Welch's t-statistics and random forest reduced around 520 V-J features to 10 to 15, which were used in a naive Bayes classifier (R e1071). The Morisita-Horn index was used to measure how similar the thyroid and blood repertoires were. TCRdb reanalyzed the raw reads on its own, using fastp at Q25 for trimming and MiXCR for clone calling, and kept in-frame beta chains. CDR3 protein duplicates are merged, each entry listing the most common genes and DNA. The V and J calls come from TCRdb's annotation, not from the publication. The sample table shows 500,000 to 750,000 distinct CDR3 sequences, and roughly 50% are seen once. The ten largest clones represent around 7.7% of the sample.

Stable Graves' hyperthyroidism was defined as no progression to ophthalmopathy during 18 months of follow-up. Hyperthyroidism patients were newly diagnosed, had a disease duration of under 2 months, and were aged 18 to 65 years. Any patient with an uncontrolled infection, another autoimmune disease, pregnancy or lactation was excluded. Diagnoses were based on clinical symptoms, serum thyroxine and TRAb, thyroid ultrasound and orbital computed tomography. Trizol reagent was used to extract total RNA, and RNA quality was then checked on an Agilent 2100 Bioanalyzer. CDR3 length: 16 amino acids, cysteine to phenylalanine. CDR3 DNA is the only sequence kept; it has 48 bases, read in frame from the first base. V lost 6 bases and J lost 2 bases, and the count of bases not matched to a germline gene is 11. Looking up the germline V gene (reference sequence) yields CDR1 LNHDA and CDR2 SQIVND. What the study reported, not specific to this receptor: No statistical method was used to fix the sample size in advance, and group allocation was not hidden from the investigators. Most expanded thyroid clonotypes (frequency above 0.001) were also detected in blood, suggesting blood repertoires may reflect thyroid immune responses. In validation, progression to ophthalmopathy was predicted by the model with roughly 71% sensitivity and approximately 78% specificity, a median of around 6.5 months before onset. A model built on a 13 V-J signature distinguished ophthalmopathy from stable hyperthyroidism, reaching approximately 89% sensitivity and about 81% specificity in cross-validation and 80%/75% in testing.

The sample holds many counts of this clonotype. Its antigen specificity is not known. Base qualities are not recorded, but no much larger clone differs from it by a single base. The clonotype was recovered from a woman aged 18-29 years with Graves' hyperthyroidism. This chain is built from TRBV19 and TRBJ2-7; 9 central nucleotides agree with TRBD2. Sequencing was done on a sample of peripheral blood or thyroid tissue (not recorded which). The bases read TGTGCCAGTAGGATAAGCGGGGCGGGAGGGACCTACGAGCAGTACTTC. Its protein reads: CASRISGAGGTYEQYF.